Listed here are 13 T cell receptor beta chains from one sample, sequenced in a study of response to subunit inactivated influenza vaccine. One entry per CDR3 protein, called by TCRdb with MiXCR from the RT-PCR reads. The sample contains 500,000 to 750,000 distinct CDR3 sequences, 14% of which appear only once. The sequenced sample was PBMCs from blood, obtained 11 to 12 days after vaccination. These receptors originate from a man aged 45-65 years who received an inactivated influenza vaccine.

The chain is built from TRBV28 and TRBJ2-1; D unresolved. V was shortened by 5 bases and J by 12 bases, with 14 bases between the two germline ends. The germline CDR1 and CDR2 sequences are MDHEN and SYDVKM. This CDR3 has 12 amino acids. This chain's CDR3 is CASSISRLRQFF. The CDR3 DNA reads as TGTGCCAGCAGTATCAGCCGTTTACGGCAGTTCTTC.

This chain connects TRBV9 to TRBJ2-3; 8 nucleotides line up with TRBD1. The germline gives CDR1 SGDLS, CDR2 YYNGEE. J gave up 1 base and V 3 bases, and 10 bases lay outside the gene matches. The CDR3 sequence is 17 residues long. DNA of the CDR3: TGTGCCAGCAGCGGTCAGGGGGCGTCTACCGGCACAGATACGCAGTATTTT. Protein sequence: CASSGQGASTGTDTQYF.

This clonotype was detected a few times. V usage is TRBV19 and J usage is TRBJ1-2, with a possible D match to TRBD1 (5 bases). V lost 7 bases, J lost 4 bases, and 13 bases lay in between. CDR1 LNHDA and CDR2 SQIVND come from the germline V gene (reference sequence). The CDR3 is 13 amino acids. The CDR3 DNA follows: TGTGCCAGTACCACCCGGGACCGCTATGGCTACACCTTC. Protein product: CASTTRDRYGYTF.

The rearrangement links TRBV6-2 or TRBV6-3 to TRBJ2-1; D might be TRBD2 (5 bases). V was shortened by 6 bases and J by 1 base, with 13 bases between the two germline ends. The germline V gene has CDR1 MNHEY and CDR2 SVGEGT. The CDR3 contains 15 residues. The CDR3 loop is CASSPVGVSYNEQFF. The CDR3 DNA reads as TGTGCCAGCAGCCCCGTCGGGGTTTCCTACAATGAGCAGTTCTTC.

Here the CDR3 DNA reads TGCGCCAGCAGCCAAGATAACCCCCCTGACGAGCAGTACTTC. It translates to CASSQDNPPDEQYF. This chain joins TRBV4-3 and TRBJ2-7; D call uncertain. The CDR3 covers 14 residues. Germline CDR1 LGHNA, CDR2 YSLEER. V lost 0 bases and J 5 bases, leaving 11 bases between the germline ends.

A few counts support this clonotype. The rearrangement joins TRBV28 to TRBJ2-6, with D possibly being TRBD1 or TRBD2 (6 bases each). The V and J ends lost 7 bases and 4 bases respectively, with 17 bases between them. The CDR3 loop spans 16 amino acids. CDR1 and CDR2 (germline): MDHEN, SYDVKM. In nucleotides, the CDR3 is TGTGCCAGCACCCAGATATCGGGGGCCGGGGCCAACGTCCTGACTTTC. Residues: CASTQISGAGANVLTF.

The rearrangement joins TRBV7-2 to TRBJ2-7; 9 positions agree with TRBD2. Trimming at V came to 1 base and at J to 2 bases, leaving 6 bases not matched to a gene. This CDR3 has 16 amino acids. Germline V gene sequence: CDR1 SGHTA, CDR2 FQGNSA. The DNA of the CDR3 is TGTGCCAGCAGCTTAGGGGCTAGCGGGGCCACCTACGAGCAGTACTTC. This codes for CASSLGASGATYEQYF.

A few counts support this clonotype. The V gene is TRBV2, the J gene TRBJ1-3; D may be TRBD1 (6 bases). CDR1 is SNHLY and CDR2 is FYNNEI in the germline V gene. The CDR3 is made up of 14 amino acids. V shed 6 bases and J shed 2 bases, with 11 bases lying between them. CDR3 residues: CASSPGTPGNTIYF. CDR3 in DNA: TGTGCCAGCAGCCCCGGGACACCTGGAAACACCATATATTTT.

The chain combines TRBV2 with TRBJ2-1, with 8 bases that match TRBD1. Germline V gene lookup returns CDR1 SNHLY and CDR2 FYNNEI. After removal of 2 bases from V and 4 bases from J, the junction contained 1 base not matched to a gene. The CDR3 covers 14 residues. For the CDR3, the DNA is TGTGCCAGCAGTGAAAACAGGGGGTACAATGAGCAGTTCTTC. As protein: CASSENRGYNEQFF.

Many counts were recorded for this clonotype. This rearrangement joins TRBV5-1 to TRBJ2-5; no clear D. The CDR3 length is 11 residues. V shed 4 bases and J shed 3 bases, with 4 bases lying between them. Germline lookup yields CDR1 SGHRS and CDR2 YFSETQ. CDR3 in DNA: TGCGCCAGCAGCGGAGAAGAGACCCAGTACTTC. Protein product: CASSGEETQYF.

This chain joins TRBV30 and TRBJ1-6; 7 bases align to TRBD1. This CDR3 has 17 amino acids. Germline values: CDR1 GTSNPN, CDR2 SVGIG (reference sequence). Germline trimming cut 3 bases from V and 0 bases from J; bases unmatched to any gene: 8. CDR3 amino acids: CAWRMTGSSSYNSPLHF. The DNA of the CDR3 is TGTGCCTGGAGGATGACAGGGTCGAGCTCCTATAATTCACCCCTCCACTTT.

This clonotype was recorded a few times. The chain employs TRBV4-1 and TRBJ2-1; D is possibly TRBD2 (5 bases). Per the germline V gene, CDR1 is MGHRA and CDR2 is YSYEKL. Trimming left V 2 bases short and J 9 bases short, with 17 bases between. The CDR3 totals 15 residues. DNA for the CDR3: TGCGCCAGCAGCCAACCACTACGAGGGCGCCTTGAGCAGTTCTTC. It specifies CASSQPLRGRLEQFF.

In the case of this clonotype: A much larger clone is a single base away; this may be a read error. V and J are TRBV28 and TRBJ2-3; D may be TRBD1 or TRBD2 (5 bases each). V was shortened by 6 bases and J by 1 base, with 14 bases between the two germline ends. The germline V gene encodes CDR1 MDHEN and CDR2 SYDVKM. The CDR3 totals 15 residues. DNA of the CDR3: TGTGCCAGCAGGTATGGGGGAATGGGCACAGATACGCAGTATTTT. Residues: CASRYGGMGTDTQYF.